A single sample gave rise to the 5 T cell receptor beta chains below, sequenced in a study of T cells expressing NK-cell markers. One entry per CDR3 protein, without DNA, is what TCRdb gives after re-calling the 5' RACE reads. Recorded for this sample: around 550,000 distinct CDR3 sequences. The source material was blood T cells: a sorted CD56 or NKG2C T cell subset, CD4+ or CD8+ T cells, or bulk PBMC T cells (not recorded which). These receptors were collected from a man between 18 and 35 years old in good health.

The V and J genes are TRBV9 and TRBJ2-7; checking the TCRdb D call of TRBD2 is not possible without DNA. This CDR3 is built from 14 residues. Looked up from germline, CDR1 is SGDLS and CDR2 is YYNGEE. This CDR3 reads CASSRASSSYEQYF.

The J gene is TRBJ2-1, the V gene TRBV3-1; TCRdb picks TRBD2, but there is no DNA to check that call. The CDR3 totals 17 residues. The germline gives CDR1 LGHDT, CDR2 YNNKEL (reference sequence). This CDR3 reads CASSQTTGTSGKDEQFF.

V is TRBV11-2 and J is TRBJ2-7. Germline values: CDR1 SGHAT, CDR2 FQNNGV. This CDR3 has 15 residues. CDR3 loop: CASSQWTGDSYEQYF.

The chain carries TRBV5-5 and TRBJ2-5; TCRdb names TRBD2, which stays unverified in the absence of DNA. The CDR3 runs to 17 residues. Germline V gene sequence: CDR1 SGHKS, CDR2 YYEKEE (reference sequence). CDR3 in amino acids: CASSLALAGAQQETQYF.

V usage is TRBV20-1 and J usage is TRBJ1-5; the TRBD1 assignment by TCRdb is unverifiable without DNA. The CDR3 extends over 15 amino acids. Germline-derived CDR1 and CDR2 are DFQATT and SNEGSKA (reference sequence). Here the CDR3 reads CSAREGTGVYQPQHF.